These 7 T cell receptor beta chains were sequenced from one sample in a study of blood T cells in healthy people across ages. A second PCR, run for about 6 to 12 cycles, used a sample-barcoded 5' primer plus a J-beta primer mix. TCRdb processed the 5' RACE reads anew with MiXCR; each CDR3 protein has one entry. The data show fewer than 800,000 distinct CDR3 sequences, around 21% seen once. Sequencing was done on a sample of blood. These receptor sequences come from a man between 65 and 85 years old in good health.

This chain connects TRBV20-1 to TRBJ2-1; 14 bases match TRBD2. This CDR3 comprises 15 residues. The V gene's germline CDR1 is DFQATT and CDR2 SNEGSKA (reference sequence). V shed 4 bases and J 7 bases; nucleotides not matched to a gene: 6. The chain's CDR3 is CSATSGLAGDNEQFF. The DNA of the CDR3 is TGCAGTGCTACATCGGGACTAGCGGGAGATAATGAGCAGTTCTTC.

The V call is TRBV3-1, the J call TRBJ2-1, with TRBD2 matching over 10 bases. V lost 1 base and J lost 9; bases outside the gene matches: 9. CDR3 size: 16 residues. Germline values: CDR1 LGHDT, CDR2 YNNKEL (reference sequence). CDR3 DNA: TGTGCCAGCAGCCAAGCAAAAGCGGGAGGGCACACTGAGCAGTTCTTC. Translation gives CASSQAKAGGHTEQFF.

The chain recombines TRBV3-1 with TRBJ2-1, with 8 nucleotides matching TRBD2. The V and J ends lost 1 base and 2 bases, in that order; junction bases with no gene match: 7. The CDR3 totals 17 residues. CDR1 and CDR2 (germline): LGHDT, YNNKEL (reference sequence). The DNA for the CDR3 is TGTGCCAGCAGCCAAGGCCGCCCCGGGAGGGCCTACAATGAGCAGTTCTTC. Translating it yields CASSQGRPGRAYNEQFF.

This clonotype was seen more than once but under ten times. Relative to the germline gene, one junction end is altered; a read error may explain this. The chain is built from TRBV5-1 and TRBJ2-1; tentatively, D is TRBD1 (5 bases). Germline V gives CDR1 SGHRS, CDR2 YFSETQ. This CDR3 has 15 amino acids. In nucleotides, the CDR3 is TGCGCCAGCAGCCCTCTGGGGCTTTCCTACAATGAGCGGTTCTTC. Translating it yields CASSPLGLSYNERFF.

This chain joins TRBV7-2 and TRBJ2-1; D is uncertain. The CDR3 covers 13 residues. Looked up from germline, CDR1 is SGHTA and CDR2 is FQGNSA. V lost 5 bases and J 5 bases, leaving 10 bases between the germline ends. CDR3 sequence: CASSPMVDNEQFF. In nucleotides, the CDR3 is TGTGCCAGCAGCCCTATGGTCGACAATGAGCAGTTCTTC.

V and J are TRBV2 and TRBJ2-5; D is unresolved. CDR3 length equals 15 residues. CDR1 and CDR2 (germline): SNHLY, FYNNEI. The germline V and J ends were trimmed by 2 bases and 9 bases, with 19 bases remaining between them. CDR3 nucleotides: TGTGCCAGCAGTGAATCCCGGATGAGTGGGATGGCCCAGTACTTC. It encodes CASSESRMSGMAQYF. Based on the CDR3 plus reference TRBV2 and TRBJ2-5, the full variable domain is EPEVTQTPSHQVTQMGQEVILRCVPISNHLYFYWYRQILGQKVEFLVSFYNNEISEKSEIFDDQFSVERPDGSNFTLKIRSTKLEDSAMYFCASSESRMSGMAQYFGPGTRLLVL.

This clonotype was detected many times. The germline gene is not matched at one end of the junction; a read error may be the cause. The CDR3 DNA reads as TGCAGCGTTGGGGCTGACTCCTCCGAGCAGTACTTC. This codes for CSVGADSSEQYF. The chain has TRBV29-1 and TRBJ2-7; D is unresolved. Germline CDR1 and CDR2: SQVTM and ANQGSEA. The CDR3 sequence is 12 residues long.